A selection of T cell receptor beta chains follows, all from one sample in a study of T cell responses to AZD1222 COVID-19 vaccine. Using immunoSEQ multiplex PCR, the repertoire was profiled, and TCRdb retains in-frame clones only, with some absent. There are roughly 150,000 clones in the sample; roughly nine tenths occur only once, and approximately 7.2% lies in the top ten. The sample here was peripheral blood, taken after recovery from COVID-19. The receptors shown here come from an adult who had recovered from COVID-19. Both conserved end residues are part of each CDR3. A D gene is named only where the DNA matches it firmly. Expanded clones are given a class, and other clones once, few, many or no size at all.

J gene	clone size	V gene	D gene	CDR3 protein	CDR3 DNA
TRBJ2-6	once	TRBV5-1	NA	CASSNTGANVLTF	TGCGCCAGCAGCAACACTGGGGCCAACGTCCTGACTTTC
TRBJ2-7	NA	TRBV5-6	NA	CASSVTGGAYEQYF	TGTGCCAGCAGCGTTACAGGTGGCGCCTACGAGCAGTACTTC
TRBJ1-3	NA	TRBV15	TRBD1	CATSSDRENTIYF	TGTGCCACCAGCAGTGACAGGGAAAACACCATATATTTT
TRBJ2-7	NA	TRBV6-5	NA	CASRMAGYNYEQYF	TGTGCCAGCAGGATGGCAGGCTACAACTACGAGCAGTACTTC
TRBJ2-7	NA	TRBV18	NA	CASSPSGGTYEQYF	TGTGCCAGCTCACCCTCGGGGGGCACCTACGAGCAGTACTTC
TRBJ1-2	NA	TRBV5-4	NA	CASSLHERDYGYTF	TGTGCCAGCAGCTTGCACGAACGGGACTATGGCTACACCTTC
TRBJ1-2	NA	TRBV7-7	NA	CASSLFLSGNGYTF	TGTGCCAGCAGCTTATTTTTGTCAGGGAACGGCTACACCTTC
TRBJ2-4	NA	TRBV6-1	NA	CASSDLGGTKNIQYF	TGTGCCAGCAGTGATCTTGGCGGGACTAAAAACATTCAGTACTTC
TRBJ2-5	NA	TRBV9	TRBD2	CASSTGTRGETQYF	TGTGCCAGCAGCACCGGGACTAGAGGGGAGACCCAGTACTTC
TRBJ2-5	NA	TRBV5-1	TRBD1	CASSLGQATQYF	TGCGCCAGCAGCCTCGGACAGGCTACCCAGTACTTC
TRBJ2-1	NA	TRBV7-9	NA	CASALLVRAEQFF	TGTGCCAGCGCTCTCCTAGTTCGCGCTGAGCAGTTCTTC
TRBJ2-1	NA	TRBV7-2	TRBD2	CASSPAGGPNRYEQFF	TGTGCCAGCAGCCCAGCGGGGGGGCCGAATCGCTATGAGCAGTTCTTC
TRBJ1-2	NA	TRBV28	TRBD1	CASSFRGLGYTF	TGTGCCAGCAGTTTCAGGGGGCTTGGCTACACCTTC
TRBJ1-2	NA	TRBV3-1/TRBV3-2	TRBD1	CASSQGQGYGYTF	TGTGCCAGCAGCCAAGGACAGGGGTATGGCTACACCTTC
TRBJ2-3	NA	TRBV7-8	TRBD2	CASSVVLAGGADTQYF	TGTGCCAGCAGCGTAGTCCTAGCGGGGGGGGCAGATACGCAGTATTTT
TRBJ2-1	NA	TRBV13	NA	CASRRQAGNEQFF	TGTGCCAGCAGACGGCAGGCTGGCAATGAGCAGTTCTTC
TRBJ1-6	NA	TRBV4-1	TRBD1	CASSQEGGRNSPLHF	TGCGCCAGCAGTCAGGAAGGGGGCAGGAATTCACCCCTCCACTTT
TRBJ2-7	NA	TRBV2	NA	CASSESVAYEQYF	TGTGCCAGCAGTGAGTCGGTAGCCTACGAGCAGTACTTC
TRBJ2-3	NA	TRBV5-1	TRBD2	CASSSKRGSTDTQYF	TGCGCCAGCAGCTCAAAGCGGGGAAGCACAGATACGCAGTATTTT
TRBJ1-2	NA	TRBV25-1	NA	CASSEVGLNGYTF	TGTGCCAGCAGTGAGGTGGGACTAAATGGCTACACCTTC
TRBJ1-5	NA	TRBV10-3	NA	CAISEYGRQPQHF	TGTGCCATCAGTGAGTACGGTCGTCAGCCCCAGCATTTT
TRBJ1-2	NA	TRBV12-3/TRBV12-4	NA	CASSFGLNYGYTF	TGTGCCAGCAGTTTCGGACTGAACTATGGCTACACCTTC
TRBJ2-3	NA	TRBV11-3	TRBD1	CASSLASGGFTDTQYF	TGTGCCAGCAGCTTAGCCTCAGGGGGCTTCACAGATACGCAGTATTTT
TRBJ2-1	once	TRBV7-9	NA	CASSLALAGTYNEQFF	TGTGCCAGCAGCTTAGCTTTGGCCGGGACTTACAATGAGCAGTTCTTC
TRBJ2-2	few	TRBV27	NA	CASSLVPTGELFF	TGTGCCAGCAGTTTAGTCCCCACCGGGGAGCTGTTTTTT
TRBJ1-1	NA	TRBV13	NA	CASSDTANTEAFF	TGTGCCAGCAGCGATACAGCGAACACTGAAGCTTTCTTT
TRBJ1-2	NA	TRBV29-1	NA	CSVVQIYGYTF	TGCAGCGTTGTACAGATCTATGGCTACACCTTC
TRBJ2-5	NA	TRBV5-6	NA	CASSSSRYQETQYF	TGTGCCAGCAGCTCCAGCAGATACCAAGAGACCCAGTACTTC
TRBJ2-4	NA	TRBV4-3	NA	CASSQDEGWDKNIQYF	TGCGCCAGCAGCCAAGATGAGGGCTGGGACAAAAACATTCAGTACTTC
TRBJ2-7	NA	TRBV7-6	TRBD1	CASSPQTGGSYEQYF	TGTGCCAGCAGCCCCCAGACAGGGGGTTCCTACGAGCAGTACTTC
TRBJ2-2	NA	TRBV18	TRBD2	CASRLGGDTGELFF	TGTGCCAGCCGTCTCGGGGGGGACACCGGGGAGCTGTTTTTT
TRBJ2-7	NA	TRBV29-1	NA	CSVSRGGNEQYF	TGCAGCGTTTCAAGGGGTGGGAATGAGCAGTACTTC
TRBJ1-5	NA	TRBV5-6	NA	CASSRLDSSNQPQHF	TGTGCCAGCAGCAGGCTAGACAGTAGCAATCAGCCCCAGCATTTT
TRBJ2-3	NA	TRBV7-2	TRBD2	CASSSTRLAGATDTQYF	TGTGCCAGCAGCTCGACTAGACTAGCGGGAGCGACAGATACGCAGTATTTT
TRBJ1-1	NA	TRBV7-3	NA	CASSPQAATEAFF	TGTGCCAGCAGCCCCCAAGCAGCCACTGAAGCTTTCTTT
TRBJ1-5	few	TRBV5-6	NA	CASSLMRDYSNQPQHF	TGTGCCAGCAGCTTGATGAGGGATTATAGCAATCAGCCCCAGCATTTT
TRBJ2-5	NA	TRBV7-2	NA	CASSSRTDKRETQYF	TGTGCCAGCAGCAGCAGGACAGACAAACGGGAGACCCAGTACTTC
TRBJ2-7	NA	TRBV2	NA	CASSSGTSNSEQYF	TGTGCCAGCAGTTCCGGGACAAGTAACTCCGAGCAGTACTTC
TRBJ2-7	NA	TRBV9	NA	CASSVVGGNEQYF	TGTGCCAGCAGCGTAGTCGGAGGGAACGAGCAGTACTTC
TRBJ2-7	NA	TRBV7-9	NA	CASSLGSGTLAYEQYF	TGTGCCAGCAGCTTAGGATCGGGGACGTTGGCCTACGAGCAGTACTTC
TRBJ2-2	NA	TRBV4-2	TRBD2	CASSQVSGIAGENTGELFF	TGTGCCAGCAGCCAAGTTTCGGGAATAGCGGGGGAGAACACCGGGGAGCTGTTTTTT
TRBJ1-1	many	TRBV5-4	TRBD1	CASSWGQGDTEAFF	TGTGCCAGCAGCTGGGGACAGGGGGACACTGAAGCTTTCTTT
TRBJ1-2	NA	TRBV6-5	TRBD1	CASSRQGYGYTF	TGTGCCAGCAGTCGACAGGGCTATGGCTACACCTTC
TRBJ2-6	NA	TRBV19	NA	CASSIVQGSRGANVLTF	TGTGCCAGTAGTATAGTTCAGGGAAGTCGGGGGGCCAACGTCCTGACTTTC
TRBJ1-1	NA	TRBV3-1/TRBV3-2	NA	CASSQAGEGAEAFF	TGTGCCAGCAGCCAAGCAGGGGAGGGGGCTGAAGCTTTCTTT
TRBJ2-7	once	TRBV4-1	TRBD1	CASSQTPGQTYEQYF	TGCGCCAGCAGCCAAACCCCGGGACAGACCTACGAGCAGTACTTC
TRBJ2-3	NA	TRBV6-6	NA	CASSYSRAITDTQYF	TGTGCCAGCAGTTACTCGAGGGCCATCACAGATACGCAGTATTTT
TRBJ1-2	NA	TRBV18	NA	CASSLQVDTGGGYTF	TGTGCCAGCTCCCTTCAGGTCGACACGGGTGGAGGCTACACCTTC
TRBJ2-6	once	TRBV5-1	TRBD1	CASSSMGIPGQGTSGANVLTF	TGCGCCAGCAGCTCAATGGGAATACCGGGACAGGGAACATCCGGGGCCAACGTCCTGACTTTC
TRBJ2-3	NA	TRBV12-5	NA	CASGFGGDNAQYF	TGTGCTAGTGGTTTCGGAGGGGACAATGCGCAGTATTTT
TRBJ1-1	NA	TRBV10-2	NA	CASSKTGLNTEAFF	TGCGCCAGCAGTAAGACAGGCCTGAACACTGAAGCTTTCTTT
TRBJ2-7	NA	TRBV18	NA	CASSPGVNYEQYF	TGTGCCAGCTCACCAGGGGTGAACTACGAGCAGTACTTC
TRBJ1-1	few	TRBV5-4	NA	CASNRDGNTEAFF	TGTGCCAGCAACAGAGACGGGAACACTGAAGCTTTCTTT
TRBJ2-4	NA	TRBV12-3/TRBV12-4	NA	CASRSVGIQYF	TGTGCCAGCAGGAGCGTGGGCATTCAGTACTTC
TRBJ2-1	NA	TRBV7-2	TRBD2	CASSFSGMGYNEQFF	TGTGCCAGCAGCTTTAGCGGGATGGGATACAATGAGCAGTTCTTC
TRBJ1-6	NA	TRBV5-1	TRBD1	CASSLKGQGSGSPLHF	TGCGCCAGCAGCCTAAAGGGACAGGGGTCGGGGTCACCCCTCCACTTT
TRBJ1-2	NA	TRBV5-1	NA	CASSSGVGDYGYTF	TGCGCCAGCAGCTCGGGGGTTGGGGACTATGGCTACACCTTC
TRBJ1-3	NA	TRBV5-1	NA	CASSKNPSLQGNTIYF	TGCGCCAGCAGCAAAAACCCCTCCCTACAGGGAAACACCATATATTTT
TRBJ2-1	NA	TRBV14	NA	CASSQGSGSVHNEQFF	TGTGCCAGCAGCCAAGGGTCCGGGAGTGTTCACAATGAGCAGTTCTTC
TRBJ1-1	NA	TRBV2	NA	CASSRRPGETEAFF	TGTGCCAGCAGTCGTAGACCAGGGGAGACTGAAGCTTTCTTT